The T cell receptor (beta chain) described here comes from a study of shared clonotypes between healthy human individuals. Positively selected for CCR7, the CD45RO-negative cells used as naive CD8 cells excluded terminally differentiated effector memory CD45RA+ cells. With regard to this clone: Its matching antigen is unknown.

Germline V gene data show CDR1 as SEHNR and CDR2 as FQNEAQ (reference sequence). Trimming took 5 bases from V and 8 from J; bases not matched to a gene: 6. The CDR3 is made up of 13 amino acids. The protocol was immunoSEQ multiplex PCR, while the TCRdb copy is restricted to in-frame clones and leaves out a portion. The data contain over 2,000,000 clones, just under 95% of them singletons. The study's findings and limits: Naive subsets, compared against memory subsets, generally had larger estimated richness values.

This chain connects TRBV7-9 to TRBJ1-3; TRBD1 aligns across 7 bases. The TCR sequence derives from a man younger than 35 in good health. Some clones in this sample may be carry-over from other donors' samples. Specimen: naive CD8+ T cells from PBMCs. CDR3 coding DNA: TGTGCCAGCAGCCTAGACAGGGAGGACACCATATATTTT. Translating it yields CASSLDREDTIYF.